These 16 T cell receptor beta chains were all obtained from the same sample, sequenced in a study of T cells expressing NK-cell markers. With the 5' RACE reads reprocessed, TCRdb shows one record per CDR3 protein and no DNA. The sample has 350,000 to 400,000 distinct CDR3 sequences. Sequencing input: blood T cells: a sorted CD56 or NKG2C T cell subset, CD4+ or CD8+ T cells, or bulk PBMC T cells (not recorded which). All receptors come from a woman in her forties or fifties in good health.

CDR3 loop: CSASTSGYNEQFF. The rearrangement uses TRBV20-1 and TRBJ2-1; without DNA, the TCRdb call of TRBD2 cannot be checked. CDR3 size: 13 residues. CDR1 and CDR2 from the germline V gene are DFQATT and SNEGSKA (reference sequence).

The chain employs TRBV3-1 and TRBJ2-1. The CDR3 is made up of 15 amino acids. From germline, CDR1 is LGHDT and CDR2 YNNKEL (reference sequence). The CDR3 loop is CASSQDLPNTNEQFF.

The chain recombines TRBV12-5 with TRBJ2-1; TCRdb outputs TRBD1, but without DNA this stays unchecked. This CDR3 has 16 amino acids. Germline V lookup: CDR1 LGHNT, CDR2 FRNRAP. This CDR3 is CASGLTGLSPSYEQFF.

V and J are TRBV27 and TRBJ2-7; TCRdb picks TRBD2, but there is no DNA to check that call. CDR1 and CDR2 (germline): MNHEY, SMNVEV (reference sequence). CDR3 length: 14 amino acids. The CDR3 region is CASSLLWASNEQYF.

The chain joins TRBV7-9 to TRBJ2-5; TCRdb picks TRBD2, but there is no DNA to check that call. The CDR3 runs 14 residues. Looked up from germline, CDR1 is SEHNR and CDR2 is FQNEAQ (reference sequence). The CDR3 here is CASSSTRMGETQYF.

This chain links TRBV4-1 with TRBJ2-2; TCRdb reports TRBD1, a call that lacks DNA to check it against. The CDR3 sequence is 14 residues long. CDR1 and CDR2 (germline): MGHRA, YSYEKL. The CDR3 protein is CASREVGGIGELFF.

The rearrangement joins TRBV5-6 to TRBJ2-3. The CDR3 sequence is 15 residues long. Per the germline V gene, CDR1 is SGHDT and CDR2 is YYEEEE. The CDR3 sequence: CASSLDRAATDTQYF.

V is TRBV19 and J is TRBJ2-5; as DNA is missing, the TRBD1 call by TCRdb cannot be tested. CDR1 and CDR2 (germline): LNHDA, SQIVND (reference sequence). The CDR3 runs 15 residues. Here the CDR3 reads CASSMAATGMETQYF.

The rearrangement links TRBV5-1 to TRBJ2-2; TCRdb's D gene call, TRBD2, goes unchecked for lack of DNA. The germline V gene has CDR1 SGHRS and CDR2 YFSETQ. The CDR3 is 16 amino acids. CDR3 sequence: CASSPRTSGMTGELFF.

This sequence joins TRBV29-1 and TRBJ1-3. Germline-derived CDR1 and CDR2 are SQVTM and ANQGSEA. This CDR3 contains 14 residues. CDR3: CSVAGLASGNTIYF.

The rearrangement links TRBV29-1 to TRBJ2-1; TCRdb's D call, TRBD2, is unchecked because there is no DNA. Germline-derived CDR1 and CDR2 are SQVTM and ANQGSEA. There are 13 residues in the CDR3. The CDR3 sequence: CSVGGLAVDEQFF.

The chain carries TRBV20-1 and TRBJ2-3; the D call of TRBD1 rests on TCRdb alone, since no DNA is present to check it. This CDR3 has 16 amino acids. Germline lookup yields CDR1 DFQATT and CDR2 SNEGSKA (reference sequence). The CDR3: CSATREALRGRDTQYF.

CDR3 sequence reads: CASSPWSYGYTF. The chain recombines TRBV12-3 or TRBV12-4 with TRBJ1-2. This CDR3 region has 12 residues.

The chain couples TRBV5-1 to TRBJ2-3; the D call of TRBD2 rests on TCRdb alone, since no DNA is present to check it. This CDR3 contains 15 residues. Germline-derived CDR1 and CDR2 are SGHRS and YFSETQ. This CDR3 reads CASSFGRPSTDTQYF.

J is TRBJ1-4 and V is TRBV5-1; TCRdb's D call, TRBD1, is unchecked because there is no DNA. The CDR3 sequence is 16 residues long. CDR1 and CDR2 (germline): SGHRS, YFSETQ. The CDR3 is CASSLAGRGTNEKLFF. Filled out from reference TRBV5-1 and TRBJ1-4, the complete variable domain reads KAGVTQTPRYLIKTRGQQVTLSCSPISGHRSVSWYQQTPGQGLQFLFEYFSETQRNKGNFPGRFSGRQFSNSRSEMNVSTLELGDSALYLCASSLAGRGTNEKLFFGSGTQLSVL.

The chain links TRBV6-5 to TRBJ2-7; no DNA is available, so the TRBD1 call from TCRdb remains unchecked. The CDR3 loop spans 17 amino acids. The germline V gene encodes CDR1 MNHEY and CDR2 SVGAGI. CDR3: CASSDLGQGATPYEQYF.